The entry that follows covers one T cell receptor (beta chain) sequence. Its target is not known. The CDR3 is 14 amino acids. Germline lookup yields CDR1 MNHEY and CDR2 SMNVEV (reference sequence). The V end lost 4 bases, the J end lost 4 bases, and 13 bases lay between the germline ends. Documented time point: neoterminal ileum biopsy at postoperative endoscopy, about 6 months after surgery. This sample was included in a study of T cell repertoires in ileal Crohn's disease. General study findings and limits: Active smokers at surgery had more clonal expansions than non-smokers.

The assay was immunoSEQ multiplex PCR, and TCRdb's table has in-frame clones only and misses some. The table has some 9,100 clones, roughly 78% seen once. The source is an adult with Crohn's disease. Sequenced sample: ileal tissue. This rearrangement joins TRBV27 to TRBJ1-2, with TRBD1 as a possible D gene (5 bases). This CDR3 is CASSSDRKRYGYTF. The CDR3 DNA follows: TGTGCCAGCAGTTCCGACAGAAAACGCTATGGCTACACCTTC.